What follows are 8 T cell receptor beta chains derived from one specimen sequenced in a study of OX40 agonist ivuxolimab in advanced cancers. Assay: immunoSEQ multiplex PCR; the TCRdb copy retains only in-frame clones and omits some. This table holds 85,000 to 90,000 clones, approximately 85% found once. The sample was CD4+ or CD8+ T cells sorted from blood, taken in a trial of the OX40 agonist ivuxolimab. The receptors originated from an adult with an advanced solid tumor such as melanoma, head and neck, liver or kidney cancer.

This clone occurred once. In the same sample, other DNA sequences code for this CDR3. The chain carries TRBV4-1 and TRBJ1-5; D uncertain. The CDR3 length is 16 residues. Germline values: CDR1 MGHRA, CDR2 YSYEKL. Between the trimmed V and J ends, which lost 1 base and 0 bases, there was a span of 10 bases. As DNA, the CDR3 is TGCGCCAGCAGCCAAGGAACAGCTGATAGCAATCAGCCCCAGCATTTT. The encoded protein is CASSQGTADSNQPQHF.

This chain's CDR3 is CASSKTGEGTEAFF. The CDR3 region has the DNA TGTGCCAGCAGCAAGACAGGGGAGGGAACTGAAGCTTTCTTT. V usage is TRBV7-9 and J usage is TRBJ1-1, with 8 nucleotides matching TRBD1. Germline CDR1 SEHNR, CDR2 FQNEAQ (reference sequence). This CDR3 spans 14 amino acids. J was trimmed by 5 bases and V by 5 bases; bases with no gene match: 7.

A single count supports this clone. The chain uses TRBV6-5 and TRBJ1-2; D perhaps matches TRBD1 (6 bases). Germline loops: CDR1 MNHEY, CDR2 SVGAGI. This CDR3 has 14 amino acids. Trimming took 6 bases from V and 2 from J, leaving 13 bases between them. CDR3 protein: CASRPIGQNYGYTF. In nucleotides, the CDR3 is TGTGCCAGCAGACCTATAGGACAGAACTATGGCTACACCTTC.

On this clone: One end of the junction does not line up with germline, which may come from a read error. The J gene is TRBJ1-3, the V gene TRBV7-6, with D hard to call. CDR3 length: 11 amino acids. The V gene's germline CDR1 is SGHVS and CDR2 FNYEAQ. DNA of the CDR3: TGTGCCAGCAGATTAGCAGACACCATATATTTT. The encoded protein is CASRLADTIYF.

This clone was observed a handful of times. The V gene is TRBV7-9, the J gene TRBJ2-1; maybe TRBD2 (5 bases). This CDR3 contains 13 residues. Looked up from germline, CDR1 is SEHNR and CDR2 is FQNEAQ (reference sequence). Trimming shortened V by 5 bases and J by 11 bases, and 16 bases separated the two germline ends. This CDR3 is CASSPSGAEKQFF. The CDR3 bases are TGTGCCAGCAGCCCTTCCGGAGCGGAAAAGCAGTTCTTC.

V is TRBV18 and J is TRBJ2-7; 11 bases are shared with TRBD2. In germline, CDR1 is KGHSH, CDR2 LQKENI. The V segment lost 6 bases and the J segment 4 bases; nucleotides outside the gene matches: 5. This CDR3 spans 14 amino acids. CDR3 DNA: TGTGCCAGCTCCTTGACTAGCGGGGCTTACGAGCAGTACTTC. This gives the protein CASSLTSGAYEQYF.

V gene TRBV5-4 combines with J gene TRBJ1-2, with a tentative D call TRBD1 (5 bases). CDR3 length equals 16 residues. V was clipped by 0 bases and J by 5 bases, with 17 bases between them. The germline V gene encodes CDR1 SGHNT and CDR2 YYREEE (reference sequence). Here the CDR3 DNA reads TGTGCCAGCAGCTTGGCCGGTGGGCAGGGTTGGTATGGCTACACCTTC. As protein: CASSLAGGQGWYGYTF.

This chain connects TRBV6-1 to TRBJ2-2, with 15 nucleotides matching TRBD2. Germline loops: CDR1 MNHNS, CDR2 SASEGT. This CDR3 has 18 amino acids. V lost 4 bases to trimming and J lost 5 bases; unmatched junction nucleotides: 8. The CDR3 nucleotides are TGTGCCAGCAGTGGGAGGACTAGCGGGAGGGCCCTGACCGGGGAGCTGTTTTTT. Translating gives CASSGRTSGRALTGELFF.